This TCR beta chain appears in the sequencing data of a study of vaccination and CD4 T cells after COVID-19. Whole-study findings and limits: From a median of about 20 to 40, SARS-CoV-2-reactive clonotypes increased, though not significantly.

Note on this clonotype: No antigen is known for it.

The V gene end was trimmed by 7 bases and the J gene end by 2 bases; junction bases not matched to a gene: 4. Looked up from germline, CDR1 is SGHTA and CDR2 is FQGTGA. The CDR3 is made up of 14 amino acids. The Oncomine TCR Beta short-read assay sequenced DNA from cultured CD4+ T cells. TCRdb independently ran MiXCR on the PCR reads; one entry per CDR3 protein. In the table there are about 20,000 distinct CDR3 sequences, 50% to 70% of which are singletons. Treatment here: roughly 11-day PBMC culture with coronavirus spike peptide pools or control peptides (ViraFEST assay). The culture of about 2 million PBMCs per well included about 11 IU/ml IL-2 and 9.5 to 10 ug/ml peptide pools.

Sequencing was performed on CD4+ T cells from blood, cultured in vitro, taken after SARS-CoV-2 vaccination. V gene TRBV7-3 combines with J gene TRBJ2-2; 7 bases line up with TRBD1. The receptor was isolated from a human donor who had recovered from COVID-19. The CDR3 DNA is TGTGCCAGCACGGGACAGACAAACACCGGGGAGCTGTTTTTT. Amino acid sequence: CASTGQTNTGELFF.